Below are 22 T cell receptor beta chains sequenced from a single sample in a study of blood T cell repertoires in COVID-19. The method was immunoSEQ multiplex PCR; TCRdb's version includes in-frame clones alone and lacks a portion of them. Among fewer than 350,000 clones, 65% to 90% were seen once, and the ten largest hold around 3.2%. The sample taken for sequencing was peripheral blood. Receptors were obtained from a woman aged 60-75 years with active or convalescent COVID-19.

This clone turned up a few times. The chain has TRBV5-4 and TRBJ1-2, with 7 bases matching TRBD1. Per the germline V gene, CDR1 is SGHNT and CDR2 is YYREEE (reference sequence). V shed 4 bases and J 5 bases; nucleotides not matched to a gene: 5. CDR3 size: 13 residues. This chain's CDR3 is CASSLGGAYGYTF. The CDR3 bases are TGTGCCAGCAGCCTAGGGGGCGCTTATGGCTACACCTTC.

The V call is TRBV6-1, the J call TRBJ1-3; D is ambiguous. V lost 1 base, J lost 4 bases, and 8 bases lay in between. The CDR3 loop spans 14 amino acids. CDR1 MNHNS and CDR2 SASEGT come from the germline V gene. The CDR3 DNA reads as TGTGCCAGCAGTGAAGGAGGGCTCGGAAACACCATATATTTT. Its protein is CASSEGGLGNTIYF.

This clone was recorded once. This sequence joins TRBV3-1 (or the pseudogene TRBV3-2) and TRBJ2-1, with D possibly TRBD1 on 5 matching bases. Per the germline V gene, CDR1 is LGHDT and CDR2 is YNNKEL (reference sequence). V lost 1 base, J lost 4 bases, and 11 bases lay in between. The CDR3 length is 15 residues. The CDR3 region is CASSQVRGTYNEQFF. The CDR3 nucleotides are TGTGCCAGCAGCCAAGTTAGGGGCACATACAATGAGCAGTTCTTC.

The rearrangement uses TRBV6-6 and TRBJ1-3, with D perhaps TRBD1 (6 bases). Per germline, CDR1 MNHNY and CDR2 SVGAGI (reference sequence). Trimming left V 3 bases short and J 2 bases short, with 11 bases between. The CDR3 covers 15 residues. CDR3 DNA: TGTGCCAGCAGTTATGGGGACATCACTGGAAACACCATATATTTT. It specifies CASSYGDITGNTIYF.

The J gene is TRBJ1-4, the V gene TRBV7-9; 7 nucleotides align to TRBD1. The CDR3 sequence is 13 residues long. The germline CDR1 and CDR2 sequences are SEHNR and FQNEAQ (reference sequence). V lost 6 bases, J lost 8 bases, and 6 bases stayed unmatched. The CDR3 spells CASSSRGFEKLFF. CDR3 DNA sequence: TGTGCCAGCAGTTCCAGGGGGTTCGAAAAACTGTTTTTT.

The J gene is TRBJ1-2, the V gene TRBV4-1, with a tentative D call TRBD1 (5 bases). This CDR3 is built from 16 residues. The V end was cut by 0 bases, the J end by 0 bases, with 11 bases between. Germline assignment: CDR1 MGHRA and CDR2 YSYEKL. CDR3 in amino acids: CASSQDTGEANYGYTF. In DNA form, the CDR3 reads TGCGCCAGCAGCCAAGATACAGGTGAAGCTAACTATGGCTACACCTTC.

This clone was detected a few times. CDR3: CASSPNIPPDSPLHF. In nucleotides, the CDR3 is TGTGCCAGCTCACCAAACATACCTCCTGATTCACCCCTCCACTTT. The chain recombines TRBV18 with TRBJ1-6, with D hard to call. CDR1 is KGHSH and CDR2 is LQKENI in the germline V gene. The germline V and J ends were trimmed by 2 bases and 8 bases, with 13 bases remaining between them. The CDR3 has 15 residues.

The V gene is TRBV4-2, the J gene TRBJ2-1; 7 bases match TRBD2. Trimming cost V 7 bases and J 2 bases; bases outside gene matches: 8. This CDR3 has 15 residues. Germline CDR1 is LGHNA and CDR2 is YNFKEQ. Here the CDR3 DNA reads TGTGCCAGCAACAACTACCGGGGGGCCTACAATGAGCAGTTCTTC. This sequence encodes CASNNYRGAYNEQFF.

This clone was counted a few times. The rearrangement uses TRBV20-1 and TRBJ1-2; D remains ambiguous. V lost 3 bases and J 6 bases, leaving 20 bases between the germline ends. Germline CDR1 and CDR2: DFQATT and SNEGSKA (reference sequence). The CDR3 length is 15 residues. CDR3 in DNA: TGCAGTGCTAGTCCTTCATTCACTGGGCAGGATGGCTACACCTTC. Amino acid sequence: CSASPSFTGQDGYTF.

This clone was counted between two and nine times. The chain carries TRBV10-2 and TRBJ2-3; 8 bases map to TRBD1. V shed 6 bases and J 3 bases; nucleotides not matched to a gene: 11. CDR1 is WSHSY and CDR2 is SAAADI in the germline V gene. The CDR3 spans 16 residues. The CDR3: CASRTFRGRTTDTQYF. DNA of the CDR3: TGCGCCAGCAGGACCTTCAGGGGGCGCACGACAGATACGCAGTATTTT.

The table lists this clone with a count of one. CDR3 loop: CASSIGQAGNTIYF. The CDR3 DNA sequence: TGTGCCAGCTCAATCGGACAGGCTGGAAACACCATATATTTT. The chain employs TRBV18 and TRBJ1-3, with 7 bases fitting TRBD1. The CDR3 runs 14 residues. V lost 5 bases and J lost 2; bases outside the gene matches: 3. Per germline, CDR1 KGHSH and CDR2 LQKENI.

The rearrangement links TRBV27 to TRBJ1-1, with TRBD1 matching 8 bases. The ends lost 6 bases at V and 12 bases at J; junction bases unmatched: 9. The CDR3 is 12 residues long. Germline lookup yields CDR1 MNHEY and CDR2 SMNVEV (reference sequence). CDR3 bases: TGTGCCAGCAGCTTACAGGGACAGGTACCTTTCTTT. It translates to CASSLQGQVPFF.

This clone has a handful of counts. The J gene is TRBJ2-1, the V gene TRBV11-2, with D possibly being TRBD1 (6 bases). V lost 5 bases to trimming and J lost 5 bases, with 13 bases between them. The CDR3 runs to 14 residues. Germline V CDR1 and CDR2: SGHAT, FQNNGV. CDR3 sequence (DNA): TGTGCCAGCAGCCGACACAGGGTGGACAATGAGCAGTTCTTC. Residues: CASSRHRVDNEQFF.

The rearrangement links TRBV21-1 to TRBJ2-7; TRBD1, the table's D call, was not compared with the DNA. TRBV21-1 represents a pseudogene. The CDR3 has 15 amino acids. The CDR3 sequence: CASSKVHRGSYEQYF. The CDR3 DNA is TGTGCCAGCAGCAAAGTCCACAGGGGCTCCTACGAGCAGTACTTC.

As DNA, the CDR3 is TGTGCCAGCAGCTTTGGCGGTTCTAAGACCCAGTACTTC. This gives the protein CASSFGGSKTQYF. This rearrangement joins TRBV7-2 to TRBJ2-5, with D hard to call. The germline CDR1 and CDR2 sequences are SGHTA and FQGNSA. Trimming left V 3 bases short and J 6 bases short, with 11 bases between. The CDR3 extends over 13 amino acids.

The chain uses TRBV3-1 (or the pseudogene TRBV3-2) and TRBJ1-1; 10 bases match TRBD1. The CDR3 runs 15 residues. The junction had 6 bases not matched to a gene; V was cut back by 4 bases and J by 4 bases. Germline CDR1 reads LGHDT; CDR2 reads YNNKEL (reference sequence). The CDR3, as DNA: TGTGCCAGCAGCCCGGTGGACAGGGGGGGCACTGAAGCTTTCTTT. It encodes CASSPVDRGGTEAFF.

V and J are TRBV27 and TRBJ1-6; D is perhaps TRBD1 (6 bases). V was trimmed by 7 bases and J by 4 bases, leaving 11 bases between them. CDR3 length equals 14 residues. Germline V gives CDR1 MNHEY, CDR2 SMNVEV (reference sequence). The DNA for the CDR3 is TGTGCCAGCACCCCGAGGGGGTATAATTCACCCCTCCACTTT. Translating gives CASTPRGYNSPLHF.

V gene TRBV7-9 combines with J gene TRBJ2-7; D might be TRBD1 (6 bases). This CDR3 has 14 residues. The germline CDR1 and CDR2 sequences are SEHNR and FQNEAQ (reference sequence). V shed 4 bases and J shed 7 bases, with 17 bases lying between them. The CDR3 DNA reads TGTGCCAGCAGCTCACAGGGTGCTTTCGGGGAGCAGTACTTC. This sequence encodes CASSSQGAFGEQYF.

The V gene is TRBV11-2, the J gene TRBJ1-2, with D possibly TRBD1 on 6 matching bases. Per germline, CDR1 SGHAT and CDR2 FQNNGV. This CDR3 contains 14 residues. With 3 bases removed from V and 1 base from J, the gap between germline ends came to 9 bases. CDR3 residues: CASSLTRGNYGYTF. CDR3 DNA sequence: TGTGCCAGCAGCTTGACCAGGGGTAACTATGGCTACACCTTC.

This clone was counted once. The chain employs TRBV29-1 and TRBJ1-6; D uncertain. The CDR3 is 12 residues long. Trimming removed 3 bases from V and 6 bases from J, with 6 bases in between. Per the germline V gene, CDR1 is SQVTM and CDR2 is ANQGSEA. CDR3 in amino acids: CSVDCSNSPLHF. The CDR3 nucleotides are TGCAGCGTTGATTGTAGTAATTCACCCCTCCACTTT.

This rearrangement joins TRBV5-6 to TRBJ1-6; 9 bases fit TRBD1. Trimming at V came to 3 bases and at J to 9 bases, leaving 4 bases not matched to a gene. CDR3 size: 14 residues. Germline CDR1 and CDR2: SGHDT and YYEEEE. The CDR3 DNA follows: TGTGCCAGCAGCTCCGGGACAGGGATTTCACCCCTCCACTTT. It specifies CASSSGTGISPLHF.

The CDR3 bases are TGTGCCACCAGCATAGGGGCCCTGAGCTCCTACGAGCAGTACTTC. It specifies CATSIGALSSYEQYF. The rearrangement joins TRBV15 to TRBJ2-7, with D maybe TRBD1 (5 bases). Germline-derived CDR1 and CDR2 are LNHNV and YYDKDF (reference sequence). The germline V and J ends were trimmed by 4 bases and 0 bases, with 13 bases remaining between them. The CDR3 length is 15 residues.